The 15 T cell receptor beta chains below all came from one sample that was sequenced in a study of OX40 agonist ivuxolimab in advanced cancers. The table came from immunoSEQ multiplex PCR; TCRdb's copy has only in-frame clones and leaves some out. The repertoire consists of roughly 40,000 clones, with around 82% occurring once and the leading ten covering less than 2%. Source: CD4+ or CD8+ T cells sorted from blood, taken in a trial of the OX40 agonist ivuxolimab. All receptors come from an adult with an advanced solid tumor such as melanoma, head and neck, liver or kidney cancer.

The chain recombines TRBV6-5 with TRBJ1-1, with TRBD1 as a possible D gene (5 bases). There are 15 residues in the CDR3. Looked up from germline, CDR1 is MNHEY and CDR2 is SVGAGI. Deletions cut 8 bases from V and 0 bases from J, with 16 bases between. The chain's CDR3 is CASGEDREMNTEAFF. CDR3 in DNA: TGTGCCAGCGGAGAAGACAGAGAGATGAACACTGAAGCTTTCTTT.

This rearrangement joins TRBV7-2 to TRBJ2-3; D gene unclear. Germline lookup yields CDR1 SGHTA and CDR2 FQGNSA. The CDR3 spans 13 residues. With 8 bases removed from V and 5 bases from J, the gap between germline ends came to 14 bases. The CDR3 DNA is TGTGCCAGCCTGAGCCCCCCCGGAGATACGCAGTATTTT. Its translation is CASLSPPGDTQYF.

The chain joins TRBV10-3 to TRBJ2-3, with 16 bases that match TRBD2. Germline lookup yields CDR1 ENHRY and CDR2 SYGVKD. This CDR3 spans 20 amino acids. V lost 4 bases and J lost 2; bases outside the gene matches: 12. The CDR3 spells CAISGSEGLAGGRVTDTQYF. The CDR3 nucleotides read TGTGCCATCAGTGGATCGGAGGGACTAGCGGGGGGGCGGGTCACAGATACGCAGTATTTT.

As regards this clone: The identical CDR3 is also encoded by other nucleotide sequences in the sample. This chain joins TRBV7-2 and TRBJ2-5; D gene uncertain. Deletions cut 1 base from V and 5 bases from J, with 5 bases between. The CDR3 spans 12 residues. Germline CDR1 and CDR2: SGHTA and FQGNSA. The CDR3 is CASSLVAETQYF. Here the CDR3 DNA reads TGTGCCAGCAGCTTAGTGGCGGAGACCCAGTACTTC.

The V and J genes are TRBV6-5 and TRBJ1-6; 7 bases match TRBD1. In germline, CDR1 is MNHEY, CDR2 SVGAGI. The trim removed 5 bases at V and 9 bases at J, leaving 10 bases unmatched. CDR3 length: 15 amino acids. CDR3 sequence (DNA): TGTGCCAGCAGTCTACCGGGACAGCAAGCTTCACCCCTCCACTTT. It yields the protein CASSLPGQQASPLHF.

The J gene is TRBJ1-3, the V gene TRBV2, with D hard to call. The CDR3 has 14 residues. Germline CDR1 is SNHLY and CDR2 is FYNNEI. Between the trimmed V and J ends, which lost 3 bases and 1 base, there was a span of 7 bases. CDR3 DNA: TGTGCCAGCAGTGAGTCTAGTTCTGGAAACACCATATATTTT. It translates to CASSESSSGNTIYF.

This rearrangement joins TRBV2 to TRBJ2-5, with a possible D match to TRBD2 (6 bases). Trimming removed 4 bases at V and 1 base at J, with 10 bases between. The CDR3 length is 14 residues. Germline CDR1 is SNHLY and CDR2 is FYNNEI. The CDR3 protein is CASSVRGSQETQYF. CDR3 in DNA: TGTGCCAGCAGTGTCCGGGGGAGCCAAGAGACCCAGTACTTC.

This clone was seen once. V usage is TRBV2 and J usage is TRBJ1-5; 8 bases are a match to TRBD1. This CDR3 region has 17 residues. The J segment lost 2 bases and the V segment lost 2 bases, leaving 8 bases of the junction unmatched. Per the germline V gene, CDR1 is SNHLY and CDR2 is FYNNEI. This chain's CDR3 is CASSEFNRGLGNQPQHF. The CDR3 DNA is TGTGCCAGCAGTGAATTCAACAGGGGGTTAGGCAATCAGCCCCAGCATTTT.

This clone has just one count. The chain recombines TRBV20-1 with TRBJ2-5; D is uncertain. Germline V gives CDR1 DFQATT, CDR2 SNEGSKA (reference sequence). The CDR3 extends over 11 amino acids. CDR3 DNA: TGCAGCGGATCCGCGTATGAGACCCAGTACTTC. It specifies CSGSAYETQYF.

The rearrangement joins TRBV6-5 to TRBJ1-1; 8 bases align to TRBD1. Trimming cost V 2 bases and J 4 bases; bases outside gene matches: 3. This CDR3 comprises 14 residues. Germline loops: CDR1 MNHEY, CDR2 SVGAGI. CDR3 residues: CASSYLDRGTEAFF. The DNA for the CDR3 is TGTGCCAGCAGTTACCTCGACAGGGGCACTGAAGCTTTCTTT.

This clone was seen more than once but under ten times. CDR3 nucleotides: TGTGCCAGCAGCCCCCGGGTTGGGCCCCAGTACTTC. Amino acids: CASSPRVGPQYF. The V and J genes are TRBV5-6 and TRBJ2-5; D unclear. Germline V gives CDR1 SGHDT, CDR2 YYEEEE. V lost 4 bases and J 9 bases, leaving 13 bases between the germline ends. The CDR3 consists of 12 residues.

This chain connects TRBV5-6 to TRBJ2-7, with 13 positions matching TRBD2. The CDR3 totals 18 residues. Germline-derived CDR1 and CDR2 are SGHDT and YYEEEE. V lost 0 bases, J lost 4 bases, and 10 bases stayed unmatched. The CDR3 DNA is TGTGCCAGCAGCTTGGGAGTCGGCGGGACTAGCGGGGTTTACGAGCAGTACTTC. The encoded protein is CASSLGVGGTSGVYEQYF.

The chain carries TRBV5-6 and TRBJ1-4, with 8 nucleotides matching TRBD1. Germline V gene data show CDR1 as SGHDT and CDR2 as YYEEEE. The CDR3 consists of 17 residues. V gave up 5 bases and J gave up 4 bases; unmatched junction bases: 13. CDR3 coding DNA: TGTGCCAGCAGGAAGACAGGGGTAGCTGGGATTAATGAAAAACTGTTTTTT. It yields the protein CASRKTGVAGINEKLFF.

Only one count was recorded for this clone. V gene TRBV7-2 combines with J gene TRBJ2-7, with a tentative D call TRBD2 (6 bases). The CDR3 loop spans 15 amino acids. Deletions cut 3 bases from V and 5 bases from J, with 17 bases between. Germline lookup yields CDR1 SGHTA and CDR2 FQGNSA. CDR3 region: CASSLSTGLPHEQYF. The CDR3, as DNA: TGTGCCAGCAGCTTGTCCACGGGACTGCCGCACGAGCAGTACTTC.

The V call is TRBV6-5, the J call TRBJ1-2, with D tentatively TRBD1 (6 bases). The length of the CDR3 is 14 residues. V was cut by 7 bases and J by 4 bases, with 16 bases left in between. Germline lookup yields CDR1 MNHEY and CDR2 SVGAGI. CDR3 sequence: CASTRLGGPYGYTF. The CDR3 coding sequence is TGTGCCAGCACCAGGCTGGGGGGCCCCTATGGCTACACCTTC.